The 22 T cell receptor beta chains reported below all come from one sample, sequenced in a study of cytomegalovirus exposure and HLA in healthy donors. It was with 60 Vbeta and 13 Jbeta primers that the PCR ran. Assay: immunoSEQ multiplex PCR; the TCRdb copy retains only in-frame clones and omits some. The sample contains 150,000 to 200,000 clones, around 73% of which appear only once. Sequenced material: PBMCs. Every receptor here comes from a male donor in good health and CMV-seronegative.

The DNA of the CDR3 is TGTGCCAGTAGTATCATGGCTAGCAGCCGAAATACGCAGTATTTT. It translates to CASSIMASSRNTQYF. The chain is built from TRBV19 and TRBJ2-3; D perhaps matches TRBD2 (5 bases). The CDR3 covers 15 residues. Deletions cut 3 bases from V and 7 bases from J, with 17 bases between. The V gene's germline CDR1 is LNHDA and CDR2 SQIVND (reference sequence).

The genes are TRBV7-2 and TRBJ1-1; D not certain. CDR3 size: 14 residues. CDR1 is SGHTA, CDR2 FQGNSA, per germline. The germline V and J ends were trimmed by 2 bases and 4 bases, with 11 bases remaining between them. The CDR3 reads CASSLSAAVTEAFF. The DNA for the CDR3 is TGTGCCAGCAGCTTATCGGCGGCAGTCACTGAAGCTTTCTTT.

This chain uses TRBV28 with TRBJ2-1; 15 nucleotides match TRBD2. The CDR3 has 18 amino acids. J gave up 3 bases and V 4 bases, and 7 bases lay outside the gene matches. The V gene's germline CDR1 is MDHEN and CDR2 SYDVKM. CDR3 sequence: CASSSGGLAGGHYNEQFF. CDR3 in DNA: TGTGCCAGCAGTTCGGGGGGACTAGCGGGAGGACACTACAATGAGCAGTTCTTC.

As to this clone: Other DNA sequences from this sample encode an identical CDR3 as well. The chain recombines TRBV18 with TRBJ1-1, with D possibly matching TRBD1 (6 bases). This CDR3 has 14 amino acids. Trimming cost V 4 bases and J 6 bases, with 15 bases left between them. Germline lookup yields CDR1 KGHSH and CDR2 LQKENI. The CDR3 loop reads CASSRTVLDAEAFF. In nucleotides, the CDR3 is TGTGCCAGCTCACGGACAGTATTGGATGCTGAAGCTTTCTTT.

The chain joins TRBV5-1 to TRBJ2-7; no clear D gene. Germline lookup yields CDR1 SGHRS and CDR2 YFSETQ. V lost 5 bases to trimming and J lost 2 bases, with 11 bases between them. This CDR3 region has 13 residues. The CDR3 sequence is CASRADNPYEQYF. CDR3 in DNA: TGCGCCAGCAGGGCAGACAACCCCTACGAGCAGTACTTC.

This clone was observed a single time. The chain uses TRBV9 and TRBJ1-2, with 12 nucleotides matching TRBD1. The germline gives CDR1 SGDLS, CDR2 YYNGEE. Trimming removed 4 bases from V and 2 bases from J; junction bases left unmatched: 6. CDR3 length equals 16 residues. CDR3 loop: CASSRDRGLRNYGYTF. The CDR3, as DNA: TGTGCCAGCAGCCGGGACAGGGGGCTTAGGAACTATGGCTACACCTTC.

A single count supports this clone. The J gene is TRBJ2-3, the V gene TRBV9, with D tentatively TRBD2 (7 bases). V was cut by 0 bases and J by 2 bases, with 10 bases left in between. The germline gives CDR1 SGDLS, CDR2 YYNGEE. The CDR3 covers 15 residues. The chain's CDR3 is CASSVGGGFTDTQYF. In DNA, the CDR3 is TGTGCCAGCAGCGTAGGCGGGGGCTTCACAGATACGCAGTATTTT. Filled out from reference TRBV9 and TRBJ2-3, the complete variable domain reads DSGVTQTPKHLITATGQRVTLRCSPRSGDLSVYWYQQSLDQGLQFLIQYYNGEERAKGNILERFSAQQFPDLHSELNLSSLELGDSALYFCASSVGGGFTDTQYFGPGTRLTVL.

The chain joins TRBV13 to TRBJ1-1; TRBD1 is a possible D gene (5 bases). Germline CDR1 PRHDT, CDR2 FYEKMQ (reference sequence). There are 15 residues in the CDR3. V lost 0 bases and J lost 5, with 13 bases in between. The DNA for the CDR3 is TGTGCCAGCAGCTTAGGCCTAGGGACTTGGACTGAAGCTTTCTTT. Its translation: CASSLGLGTWTEAFF.

The rearrangement links TRBV7-3 to TRBJ2-7; TRBD2 matches 9 bases. This CDR3 has 14 residues. In germline, CDR1 is SGHTA, CDR2 FQGTGA. With 2 bases clipped from V and 4 bases from J, the junction kept 3 bases outside the gene matches. This CDR3 reads CASSLAGGVYEQYF. CDR3 bases: TGTGCCAGCAGCTTAGCGGGAGGGGTTTACGAGCAGTACTTC.

This chain uses TRBV7-8 with TRBJ2-5, with TRBD1 matching over 7 bases. The J segment lost 5 bases and the V segment lost 5 bases, leaving 11 bases of the junction unmatched. The CDR3 totals 15 residues. Germline loops: CDR1 SGHVS, CDR2 FQNEAQ. In nucleotides, the CDR3 is TGTGCCAGCAGCCAACGACAGGGATTGCGGGAGACCCAGTACTTC. As protein: CASSQRQGLRETQYF.

In its sample, this clone was seen once. This rearrangement joins TRBV2 to TRBJ1-1, with TRBD1 matching over 11 bases. Trimming took 6 bases from V and 1 from J; bases not matched to a gene: 7. Germline V gives CDR1 SNHLY, CDR2 FYNNEI. The CDR3 contains 16 residues. The CDR3 DNA is TGTGCCAGCAGGGGGGGACAGGGGGTATGGAACACTGAAGCTTTCTTT. Translation: CASRGGQGVWNTEAFF.

The gene calls are TRBV6-5 and TRBJ2-7; weak D call: TRBD2 (6 bases). V lost 2 bases to trimming and J lost 2 bases, with 13 bases between them. This CDR3 comprises 15 residues. The germline CDR1 and CDR2 sequences are MNHEY and SVGAGI. CDR3 loop: CASSYTATGAYEQYF. The CDR3 DNA reads TGTGCCAGCAGTTACACCGCGACGGGAGCCTACGAGCAGTACTTC.

This rearrangement joins TRBV27 to TRBJ2-7; 10 bases align to TRBD1. Trimming removed 7 bases from V and 4 bases from J; junction bases left unmatched: 4. This CDR3 contains 13 residues. Germline CDR1 reads MNHEY; CDR2 reads SMNVEV (reference sequence). The CDR3 sequence is CASKGQGSYEQYF. The CDR3 DNA is TGTGCCAGCAAGGGACAGGGGTCGTACGAGCAGTACTTC.

The J gene is TRBJ2-1, the V gene TRBV7-2; 12 nucleotides line up with TRBD2. The germline V gene encodes CDR1 SGHTA and CDR2 FQGNSA. CDR3 length equals 15 residues. V lost 5 bases and J lost 8; bases outside the gene matches: 7. CDR3 region: CASSPKTSGRYEQFF. CDR3 bases: TGTGCCAGCAGCCCGAAGACTAGCGGGAGATATGAGCAGTTCTTC.

This clone was recorded a few times. V is TRBV7-2 and J is TRBJ2-5; D gene ambiguous. The CDR3 has 13 residues. V shed 1 base and J shed 5 bases, with 8 bases lying between them. Germline V gene data show CDR1 as SGHTA and CDR2 as FQGNSA. The CDR3 nucleotides are TGTGCCAGCAGCTTAGGATGGCGGGAGACCCAGTACTTC. It encodes CASSLGWRETQYF. Full variable domain (remainder filled in from reference TRBV7-2 and TRBJ2-5): GAGVSQSPSNKVTEKGKDVELRCDPISGHTALYWYRQSLGQGLEFLIYFQGNSAPDKSGLPSDRFSAERTGGSVSTLTIQRTQQEDSAVYLCASSLGWRETQYFGPGTRLLVL.

This chain joins TRBV28 and TRBJ1-4; D remains ambiguous. CDR1 and CDR2 (germline): MDHEN, SYDVKM. The CDR3 is 15 amino acids. V was pared by 7 bases and J by 4 bases, with 16 bases between. The CDR3 reads CASNHNTFNNEKLFF. CDR3 in DNA: TGTGCCAGCAACCATAACACCTTTAATAATGAAAAACTGTTTTTT.

This chain links TRBV9 with TRBJ2-7; TRBD2 agrees at 7 bases. Germline CDR1 is SGDLS and CDR2 is YYNGEE. CDR3 length equals 16 residues. V shed 4 bases, J shed 0 bases, and the junction held 10 bases outside the gene matches. CDR3 nucleotide sequence: TGTGCCAGCAGCCCCGGCTCGGGGGGAAACTCCTACGAGCAGTACTTC. Translation gives CASSPGSGGNSYEQYF.

This CDR3 reads CASTLESSYNSPLHF. As DNA, the CDR3 is TGTGCCAGCACCCTCGAGAGCTCCTATAATTCACCCCTCCACTTT. This rearrangement joins TRBV28 to TRBJ1-6; D ambiguous. CDR3 length: 15 residues. V lost 7 bases and J lost 0, with 10 bases in between. Germline V gene sequence: CDR1 MDHEN, CDR2 SYDVKM. Full variable domain (remainder filled in from reference TRBV28 and TRBJ1-6): DVKVTQSSRYLVKRTGEKVFLECVQDMDHENMFWYRQDPGLGLRLIYFSYDVKMKEKGDIPEGYSVSREKKERFSLILESASTNQTSMYLCASTLESSYNSPLHFGNGTRLTVT.

The DNA of the CDR3 is TGTGCCAGCAGCCCTCGGACTAGCCGGATCCAAGAGACCCAGTACTTC. Translating it yields CASSPRTSRIQETQYF. V is TRBV7-2 and J is TRBJ2-5, with 8 bases fitting TRBD2. The CDR3 length is 16 residues. V dropped 5 bases and J dropped 1; count of bases not matched to a gene: 9. Germline CDR1 SGHTA, CDR2 FQGNSA.

This clone was counted once. The chain has TRBV6-5 and TRBJ1-6; 8 nucleotides align to TRBD1. CDR3 size: 15 residues. Trimming cost V 2 bases and J 9 bases; bases outside gene matches: 6. Germline loops: CDR1 MNHEY, CDR2 SVGAGI. Here the CDR3 DNA reads TGTGCCAGCAGTTACAGGGCAGGGGGCGTTTCACCCCTCCACTTT. Protein product: CASSYRAGGVSPLHF.

The V call is TRBV5-1, the J call TRBJ1-1; 9 positions agree with TRBD1. Trimming cost V 0 bases and J 5 bases; bases outside gene matches: 17. This CDR3 has 19 amino acids. Germline-derived CDR1 and CDR2 are SGHRS and YFSETQ. The CDR3 bases are TGCGCCAGCAGCTTGGGGATACTAATCAGAGTGGGGACAGGGACTGAAGCTTTCTTT. Protein sequence: CASSLGILIRVGTGTEAFF.

This chain links TRBV19 with TRBJ2-6; D uncertain. The CDR3 is 12 amino acids. Looked up from germline, CDR1 is LNHDA and CDR2 is SQIVND (reference sequence). V gave up 11 bases and J gave up 6 bases, with 11 bases separating them. The CDR3 loop reads CAGGSKANVLTF. The CDR3 DNA sequence: TGTGCCGGCGGCTCGAAGGCCAACGTCCTGACTTTC. Supplemented by reference TRBV19 and TRBJ2-6, the full variable domain reads DGGITQSPKYLFRKEGQNVTLSCEQNLNHDAMYWYRQDPGQGLRLIYYSQIVNDFQKGDIAEGYSVSREKKESFPLTVTSAQKNPTAFYLCAGGSKANVLTFGAGSRLTVL.